The rows below give T cell receptor beta chains drawn from one sample of a study of blood T cell repertoires in COVID-19. Assay: immunoSEQ multiplex PCR; the TCRdb copy retains only in-frame clones and omits some. The profile shows roughly 66,000 clones, 91% of them singletons. The sample was peripheral blood. These receptors came from a human donor in a cohort sampled during active COVID-19. Each CDR3 is given with its conserved first and last residue. D genes are given only for firm matches. Where a row states a size, it is once, few, many or the class of an expanded clone; other rows omit it.

j_gene: TRBJ1-1
v_gene: TRBV28
d_gene: NA
abundance: NA
CDR3aa: CASNIRDTEAFF
CDR3nt: TGTGCCAGCAATATCCGGGACACTGAAGCTTTCTTT

j_gene: TRBJ1-6
v_gene: TRBV5-1
d_gene: NA
abundance: NA
CDR3aa: CASSLAGSSYNSPLHF
CDR3nt: TGCGCCAGCAGCTTGGCTGGGAGCTCCTATAATTCACCCCTCCACTTT

j_gene: TRBJ1-1
v_gene: TRBV19
d_gene: NA
abundance: NA
CDR3aa: CASSIGGFIAEAFF
CDR3nt: TGTGCCAGTAGTATAGGAGGGTTCATTGCTGAAGCTTTCTTT

j_gene: TRBJ1-4
v_gene: TRBV7-2
d_gene: NA
abundance: NA
CDR3aa: CASSPGDTTNEKLFF
CDR3nt: TGTGCCAGCAGCCCAGGGGACACAACTAATGAAAAACTGTTTTTT

j_gene: TRBJ1-6
v_gene: TRBV27
d_gene: NA
abundance: NA
CDR3aa: CASSLRGFSYNSPLHF
CDR3nt: TGTGCCAGCAGTTTAAGGGGTTTCTCCTATAATTCACCCCTCCACTTT

j_gene: TRBJ2-6
v_gene: TRBV6-6
d_gene: NA
abundance: NA
CDR3aa: CASRYGSGSGANVLTF
CDR3nt: TGTGCCAGCAGGTACGGATCGGGCTCTGGGGCCAACGTCCTGACTTTC

j_gene: TRBJ2-1
v_gene: TRBV6-2/TRBV6-3
d_gene: TRBD1
abundance: NA
CDR3aa: CASSYGAGTAEYNEQFF
CDR3nt: TGTGCCAGCAGTTACGGGGCTGGGACAGCAGAGTACAATGAGCAGTTCTTC

j_gene: TRBJ2-3
v_gene: TRBV7-9
d_gene: TRBD2
abundance: NA
CDR3aa: CASSLMGLAETDTQYF
CDR3nt: TGTGCCAGCAGCTTAATGGGACTAGCGGAAACAGATACGCAGTATTTT

j_gene: TRBJ2-3
v_gene: TRBV5-4
d_gene: NA
abundance: NA
CDR3aa: CASSFLASTDTQYF
CDR3nt: TGTGCCAGCAGCTTTCTGGCAAGCACAGATACGCAGTATTTT

j_gene: TRBJ1-2
v_gene: TRBV6-2/TRBV6-3
d_gene: TRBD1
abundance: NA
CDR3aa: CASSYGQAYGYTF
CDR3nt: TGTGCCAGCAGTTACGGACAGGCCTATGGCTACACCTTC

j_gene: TRBJ2-1
v_gene: TRBV7-8
d_gene: TRBD2
abundance: NA
CDR3aa: CASSLVRSSGGDRYNEQFF
CDR3nt: TGTGCCAGCAGCTTAGTTCGGTCTAGCGGGGGGGACCGCTACAATGAGCAGTTCTTC

j_gene: TRBJ1-2
v_gene: TRBV7-2
d_gene: NA
abundance: NA
CDR3aa: CASSFPGKTGGYTF
CDR3nt: TGTGCCAGCAGCTTTCCCGGGAAGACAGGAGGCTACACCTTC

j_gene: TRBJ1-5
v_gene: TRBV30
d_gene: TRBD1
abundance: NA
CDR3aa: CAWSGQGLSNQPQHF
CDR3nt: TGTGCCTGGAGTGGACAGGGTTTGAGCAATCAGCCCCAGCATTTT

j_gene: TRBJ2-7
v_gene: TRBV5-8
d_gene: NA
abundance: NA
CDR3aa: CASSRTLNLVSYEQYF
CDR3nt: TGTGCCAGCAGCAGGACACTAAATCTAGTTTCCTACGAGCAGTACTTC

j_gene: TRBJ2-1
v_gene: TRBV5-4
d_gene: TRBD2
abundance: NA
CDR3aa: CASSLAAVREQFF
CDR3nt: TGTGCCAGCAGCCTAGCGGCCGTGCGCGAGCAGTTCTTC

j_gene: TRBJ2-1
v_gene: TRBV25-1
d_gene: TRBD2
abundance: NA
CDR3aa: CASSALAGVVGNEQFF
CDR3nt: TGTGCCAGCAGTGCCCTAGCGGGAGTAGTAGGCAATGAGCAGTTCTTC

j_gene: TRBJ2-3
v_gene: TRBV18
d_gene: NA
abundance: NA
CDR3aa: CASSPGTSTDTQYF
CDR3nt: TGTGCCAGCTCACCGGGCACGAGCACAGATACGCAGTATTTT

j_gene: TRBJ2-3
v_gene: TRBV4-2
d_gene: TRBD2
abundance: NA
CDR3aa: CASSHGLAGSTDTQYF
CDR3nt: TGTGCCAGCAGCCACGGACTAGCGGGTAGCACAGATACGCAGTATTTT

j_gene: TRBJ2-5
v_gene: TRBV3-1/TRBV3-2
d_gene: TRBD1
abundance: NA
CDR3aa: CASSQKKDRRYQETQYF
CDR3nt: TGTGCCAGCAGCCAAAAAAAGGACAGGAGGTACCAAGAGACCCAGTACTTC

j_gene: TRBJ2-3
v_gene: TRBV6-5
d_gene: TRBD1
abundance: NA
CDR3aa: CASSPSQGSTDTQYF
CDR3nt: TGTGCCAGCAGTCCGTCACAGGGGAGCACAGATACGCAGTATTTT

j_gene: TRBJ2-3
v_gene: TRBV27
d_gene: TRBD1
abundance: NA
CDR3aa: CASSLGQGRDTQYF
CDR3nt: TGTGCCAGCAGTTTAGGACAGGGGAGAGATACGCAGTATTTT

j_gene: TRBJ2-1
v_gene: TRBV9
d_gene: TRBD1
abundance: NA
CDR3aa: CASSLGQGAYNEQFF
CDR3nt: TGTGCCAGCAGCTTAGGACAGGGGGCCTACAATGAGCAGTTCTTC

j_gene: TRBJ2-6
v_gene: TRBV7-2
d_gene: NA
abundance: NA
CDR3aa: CASSSGPTTGANVLTF
CDR3nt: TGTGCCAGCAGCTCAGGCCCGACTACTGGGGCCAACGTCCTGACTTTC

j_gene: TRBJ2-7
v_gene: TRBV7-2
d_gene: TRBD2
abundance: NA
CDR3aa: CASSPLTSGSGEQYF
CDR3nt: TGTGCCAGCAGCCCCTTGACTAGCGGGAGCGGCGAGCAGTACTTC

j_gene: TRBJ1-5
v_gene: TRBV4-3
d_gene: TRBD1
abundance: NA
CDR3aa: CASSQTDRAQGPQHF
CDR3nt: TGCGCCAGCAGCCAAACCGACAGGGCCCAAGGGCCCCAGCATTTT

j_gene: TRBJ1-5
v_gene: TRBV10-3
d_gene: TRBD1
abundance: once
CDR3aa: CAIGESTGGRPRQPQHF
CDR3nt: TGTGCCATAGGAGAGAGTACAGGGGGCAGGCCTCGGCAGCCCCAGCATTTT

j_gene: TRBJ1-6
v_gene: TRBV18
d_gene: TRBD1
abundance: NA
CDR3aa: CASSLRDRASPLHF
CDR3nt: TGTGCCAGCTCACTGCGCGACAGGGCTTCACCCCTCCACTTT

j_gene: TRBJ1-2
v_gene: TRBV19
d_gene: NA
abundance: NA
CDR3aa: CASRDSNYGYTF
CDR3nt: TGTGCCAGTAGGGACAGCAACTATGGCTACACCTTC

j_gene: TRBJ2-7
v_gene: TRBV18
d_gene: NA
abundance: NA
CDR3aa: CASSPGVKHNEQYF
CDR3nt: TGTGCCAGCTCACCGGGCGTAAAACACAACGAGCAGTACTTC

j_gene: TRBJ1-1
v_gene: TRBV19
d_gene: NA
abundance: NA
CDR3aa: CASRSVGAGYTEAFF
CDR3nt: TGTGCCAGTCGAAGCGTGGGGGCCGGGTACACTGAAGCTTTCTTT

j_gene: TRBJ2-1
v_gene: TRBV4-2
d_gene: NA
abundance: NA
CDR3aa: CASSQDPGEADNEQFF
CDR3nt: TGTGCCAGCAGCCAAGATCCGGGTGAGGCGGACAATGAGCAGTTCTTC

j_gene: TRBJ1-1
v_gene: TRBV6-2/TRBV6-3
d_gene: NA
abundance: NA
CDR3aa: CASSYQLKTGHTEAFF
CDR3nt: TGTGCCAGCAGTTACCAGTTGAAAACAGGGCATACTGAAGCTTTCTTT